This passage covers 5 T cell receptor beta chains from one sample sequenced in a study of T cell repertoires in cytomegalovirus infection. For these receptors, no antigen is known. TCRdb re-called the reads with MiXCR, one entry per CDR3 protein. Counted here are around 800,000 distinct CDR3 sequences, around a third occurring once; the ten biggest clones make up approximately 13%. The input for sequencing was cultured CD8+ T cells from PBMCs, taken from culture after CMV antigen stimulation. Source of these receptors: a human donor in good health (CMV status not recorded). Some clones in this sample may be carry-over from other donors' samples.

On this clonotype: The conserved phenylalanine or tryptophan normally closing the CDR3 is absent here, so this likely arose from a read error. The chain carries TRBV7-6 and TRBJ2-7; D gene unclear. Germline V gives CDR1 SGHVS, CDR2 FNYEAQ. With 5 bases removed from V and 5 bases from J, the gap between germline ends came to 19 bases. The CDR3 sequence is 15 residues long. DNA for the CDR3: TGTGCCAGCAGCCACCGGACGGAAGGGTTCCACGAGCAGTACTCC. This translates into CASSHRTEGFHEQYS.

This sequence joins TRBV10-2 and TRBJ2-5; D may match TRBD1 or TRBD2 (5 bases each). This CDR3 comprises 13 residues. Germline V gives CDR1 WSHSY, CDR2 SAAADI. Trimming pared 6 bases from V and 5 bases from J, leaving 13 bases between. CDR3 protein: CASRERGGETQYF. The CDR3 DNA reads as TGCGCCAGCAGGGAAAGGGGCGGGGAGACCCAGTACTTC.

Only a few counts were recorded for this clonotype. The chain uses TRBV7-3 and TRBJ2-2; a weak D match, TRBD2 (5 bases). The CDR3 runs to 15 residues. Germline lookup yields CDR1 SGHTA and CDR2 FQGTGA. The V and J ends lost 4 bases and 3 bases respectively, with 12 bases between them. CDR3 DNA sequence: TGTGCCAGCAGCTCCATGGACTCCTACACCGGGGAGCTGTTTTTT. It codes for CASSSMDSYTGELFF.

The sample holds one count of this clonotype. The DNA of the CDR3 is TGTGCCACCAGCAGAGATGGCCAGGGGAGGGAAGAGACCCAGTACTTC. This codes for CATSRDGQGREETQYF. The genes are TRBV15 and TRBJ2-5; maybe TRBD2 (7 bases). Per the germline V gene, CDR1 is LNHNV and CDR2 is YYDKDF (reference sequence). V shed 0 bases and J shed 3 bases, with 14 bases lying between them. This CDR3 is built from 16 residues.

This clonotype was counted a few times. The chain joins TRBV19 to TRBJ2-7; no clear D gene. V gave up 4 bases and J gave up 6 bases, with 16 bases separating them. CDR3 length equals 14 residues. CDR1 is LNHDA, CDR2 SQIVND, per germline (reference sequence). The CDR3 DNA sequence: TGTGCCAGTAGTACCTCCCTGGGTGCGCGCGAGCAGTACGTC. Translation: CASSTSLGAREQYV.